This T cell receptor beta chain was obtained from a study of shared clonotypes between healthy human individuals. On the study more broadly: The study drew on a couple of women and three men aged 18 to 49 as donors.

This clone was seen at least ten times. Libraries were prepared by immunoSEQ multiplex PCR; TCRdb keeps only in-frame clonotypes and omits some of them. This table holds about 1 million clones, approximately 70% found once. Looked up from germline, CDR1 is SQVTM and CDR2 is ANQGSEA. The CDR3 extends over 14 amino acids. Trimming removed 4 bases from V and 7 bases from J; junction bases left unmatched: 11. This TCR was sampled from a man aged 18-30 years in good health. J is TRBJ1-1 and V is TRBV29-1; TRBD1 matches at 8 bases. Input material: memory CD4+ T cells sorted from blood. The subset was: CD45RA-negative fraction. The CDR3 sequence: CSVVQGAHLGEAFF. The CDR3 DNA is TGCAGCGTTGTGCAGGGGGCGCATTTAGGTGAAGCTTTCTTT.